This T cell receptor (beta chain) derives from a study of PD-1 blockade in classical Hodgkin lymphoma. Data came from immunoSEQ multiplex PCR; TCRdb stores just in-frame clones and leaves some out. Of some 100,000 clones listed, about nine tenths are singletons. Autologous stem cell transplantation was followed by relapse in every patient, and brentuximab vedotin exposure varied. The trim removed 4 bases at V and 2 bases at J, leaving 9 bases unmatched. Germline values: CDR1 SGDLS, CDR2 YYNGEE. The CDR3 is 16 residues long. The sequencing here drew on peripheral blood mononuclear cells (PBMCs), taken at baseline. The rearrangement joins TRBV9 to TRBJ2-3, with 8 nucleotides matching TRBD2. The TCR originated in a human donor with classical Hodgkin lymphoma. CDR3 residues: CASSPPTSVNTDTQYF. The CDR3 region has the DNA TGTGCCAGCAGCCCCCCGACTAGCGTCAACACAGATACGCAGTATTTT.